A single sample gave rise to the 31 T cell receptor beta chains below, sequenced in a study of control samples from healthy donors and cancer patients. Sequenced by immunoSEQ multiplex PCR; TCRdb stores in-frame clones only, minus some. The repertoire has about 98,000 clones, around 80% of them found once; the top ten carry more than 1.5%. Specimen: blood. The receptor source for this set is a man aged 55 to 70 in good health.

DNA for the CDR3: TGTGCCAGCAGTGACCCTAGCGCAATTGTTTCCTACGAGCAGTACTTC. It yields the protein CASSDPSAIVSYEQYF. This chain uses TRBV2 with TRBJ2-7; possibly TRBD2 for D (6 bases). V was shortened by 3 bases and J by 1 base, with 16 bases between the two germline ends. The CDR3 is 16 amino acids. Germline V gene sequence: CDR1 SNHLY, CDR2 FYNNEI.

The V gene is TRBV5-8, the J gene TRBJ2-5; 7 bases are a match to TRBD2. The CDR3 has 16 residues. Germline V lookup: CDR1 SGHTS, CDR2 YDEGEE. The V and J ends lost 0 bases and 1 base, in that order; junction bases with no gene match: 6. CDR3 loop: CASSLGLADSQETQYF. The CDR3 coding sequence is TGTGCCAGCAGCTTGGGGCTAGCGGATTCCCAAGAGACCCAGTACTTC.

The chain joins TRBV9 to TRBJ2-1, with 7 bases lining up with TRBD2. The ends lost 3 bases at V and 2 bases at J; junction bases unmatched: 5. The germline CDR1 and CDR2 sequences are SGDLS and YYNGEE. This CDR3 is 15 amino acids long. CDR3 nucleotide sequence: TGTGCCAGCAGCGAGAGCGGGGCCACCTACAATGAGCAGTTCTTC. Translated, it gives CASSESGATYNEQFF.

The CDR3 protein is CASSLRPGLAYNEQFF. CDR3 bases: TGCGCCAGCAGCTTGAGGCCGGGACTAGCTTACAATGAGCAGTTCTTC. This rearrangement joins TRBV5-1 to TRBJ2-1; 9 bases fit TRBD2. V shed 1 base and J 4 bases; nucleotides not matched to a gene: 6. The germline gives CDR1 SGHRS, CDR2 YFSETQ. This CDR3 is 16 amino acids long.

The chain carries TRBV3-1 (or the pseudogene TRBV3-2) and TRBJ2-5, with 12 nucleotides matching TRBD2. CDR1 LGHDT and CDR2 YNNKEL come from the germline V gene (reference sequence). CDR3 size: 17 residues. Trimming took 1 base from V and 0 from J; bases not matched to a gene: 3. The CDR3 loop reads CASSQGRTSGNQETQYF. The CDR3 bases are TGTGCCAGCAGCCAAGGGCGGACTAGCGGGAACCAAGAGACCCAGTACTTC.

This chain connects TRBV6-1 to TRBJ2-4, with D perhaps matching TRBD1 (5 bases). The CDR3 has 15 amino acids. The germline gives CDR1 MNHNS, CDR2 SASEGT. V was cut by 0 bases and J by 9 bases, with 15 bases left in between. The chain's CDR3 is CASSEALGATGIQYF. The CDR3 DNA reads as TGTGCCAGCAGTGAAGCTCTTGGGGCCACGGGCATTCAGTACTTC.

V and J are TRBV11-3 and TRBJ2-1; the match to TRBD2 covers 10 bases. The germline CDR1 and CDR2 sequences are SGHNT and YENEEA. With V trimmed by 5 bases and J by 5 bases, 9 bases remained unmatched. The CDR3 is 16 residues long. The CDR3 is CASSKLAGGGNNEQFF. In DNA form, the CDR3 reads TGTGCCAGCAGCAAATTAGCGGGGGGAGGGAACAATGAGCAGTTCTTC.

The gene calls are TRBV7-9 and TRBJ2-6, with 7 bases fitting TRBD1. The CDR3 runs 17 residues. The V gene's germline CDR1 is SEHNR and CDR2 FQNEAQ (reference sequence). J was trimmed by 0 bases and V by 5 bases; bases with no gene match: 7. CDR3: CASSPGTAVSGANVLTF. The CDR3 DNA reads as TGTGCCAGCAGCCCGGGGACAGCCGTCTCTGGGGCCAACGTCCTGACTTTC. The full variable domain, its missing parts supplied by reference TRBV7-9 and TRBJ2-6, is DTGVSQNPRHKITKRGQNVTFRCDPISEHNRLYWYRQTLGQGPEFLTYFQNEAQLEKSRLLSDRFSAERPKGSFSTLEIQRTEQGDSAMYLCASSPGTAVSGANVLTFGAGSRLTVL.

The chain joins TRBV14 to TRBJ2-2; D might be TRBD1 (6 bases). V was cut by 1 base and J by 4 bases, with 10 bases left in between. The V gene's germline CDR1 is SGHDN and CDR2 FVKESK. The CDR3 has 15 amino acids. DNA of the CDR3: TGTGCCAGCAGCCAAGTACAGGGTTTCACCGGGGAGCTGTTTTTT. This gives the protein CASSQVQGFTGELFF.

V usage is TRBV10-1 and J usage is TRBJ1-5; possibly TRBD1 for D (6 bases). V lost 3 bases and J lost 7, with 10 bases in between. The CDR3 is 13 amino acids. The germline gives CDR1 WNHNN, CDR2 SYGVQD (reference sequence). This chain's CDR3 is CASSEARGQPQHF. The CDR3 coding sequence is TGCGCCAGCAGTGAAGCCAGGGGACAGCCCCAGCATTTT.

This clone has a handful of counts. The chain is built from TRBV5-4 and TRBJ1-6, with D perhaps matching TRBD1 (5 bases). The germline CDR1 and CDR2 sequences are SGHNT and YYREEE (reference sequence). CDR3 size: 18 residues. V lost 4 bases and J lost 0, with 17 bases in between. CDR3 region: CASSPQRGPSSYNSPLHF. The CDR3 DNA follows: TGTGCCAGCAGCCCCCAGAGGGGACCCAGCTCCTATAATTCACCCCTCCACTTT.

The chain carries TRBV5-1 and TRBJ1-4; 9 positions match TRBD1. The germline V gene has CDR1 SGHRS and CDR2 YFSETQ. V gave up 4 bases and J gave up 5 bases; unmatched junction bases: 6. This CDR3 is 15 amino acids long. The CDR3 reads CASSAGTGRNEKLFF. The CDR3 coding sequence is TGCGCCAGCAGCGCTGGGACAGGGAGGAATGAAAAACTGTTTTTT.

The chain is built from TRBV5-6 and TRBJ2-3; D is uncertain. The CDR3 loop spans 16 amino acids. With 4 bases removed from V and 1 base from J, the gap between germline ends came to 16 bases. Germline V CDR1 and CDR2: SGHDT, YYEEEE. The CDR3 is CASSGSRSMGTDTQYF. The CDR3, as DNA: TGTGCCAGCAGCGGATCTAGGTCCATGGGCACAGATACGCAGTATTTT.

J is TRBJ2-5 and V is TRBV4-1; D might be TRBD1 (5 bases). The CDR3 is 15 amino acids. CDR1 is MGHRA, CDR2 YSYEKL, per germline. The germline V and J ends were trimmed by 1 base and 2 bases, with 11 bases remaining between them. The CDR3 DNA reads TGCGCCAGCAGCCAAGGTTACAGGCCTCAAGAGACCCAGTACTTC. Its translation: CASSQGYRPQETQYF.

V gene TRBV2 combines with J gene TRBJ2-1; 8 nucleotides line up with TRBD1. The germline V gene encodes CDR1 SNHLY and CDR2 FYNNEI. The CDR3 loop spans 13 amino acids. V lost 4 bases to trimming and J lost 9 bases; unmatched junction nucleotides: 5. CDR3 coding DNA: TGTGCCAGCAGTGGGACAGGGATAGGTGAGCAGTTCTTC. This encodes CASSGTGIGEQFF.

In the case of this clone: The same CDR3 can be traced to other DNA sequences in this sample. This chain connects TRBV19 to TRBJ2-2, with 8 bases that match TRBD1. Germline CDR1 reads LNHDA; CDR2 reads SQIVND (reference sequence). The CDR3 loop spans 15 amino acids. V was pared by 5 bases and J by 8 bases, with 10 bases of the junction left unmatched. CDR3 sequence: CASSFDRGGRGELFF. Written as DNA, the CDR3 is TGTGCCAGTAGTTTTGACAGGGGCGGGCGGGGGGAGCTGTTTTTT.

The chain is built from TRBV11-3 and TRBJ2-2, with D perhaps TRBD2 (6 bases). Germline lookup yields CDR1 SGHNT and CDR2 YENEEA. The CDR3 contains 16 residues. V lost 1 base and J lost 0, with 9 bases in between. The CDR3 is CASSLVGGANTGELFF. CDR3 bases: TGTGCCAGCAGCTTAGTTGGCGGGGCGAACACCGGGGAGCTGTTTTTT.

This clone was seen a single time. This chain joins TRBV28 and TRBJ2-7; 9 nucleotides align to TRBD1. In germline, CDR1 is MDHEN, CDR2 SYDVKM. The CDR3 runs to 16 residues. V lost 2 bases and J lost 6; bases outside the gene matches: 11. In DNA, the CDR3 is TGTGCCAGCAGTTTAGGGGGACAGGGACCCTTCGGCGAGCAGTACTTC. Protein product: CASSLGGQGPFGEQYF. The full variable domain, completed using reference TRBV28 and TRBJ2-7, is DVKVTQSSRYLVKRTGEKVFLECVQDMDHENMFWYRQDPGLGLRLIYFSYDVKMKEKGDIPEGYSVSREKKERFSLILESASTNQTSMYLCASSLGGQGPFGEQYFGPGTRLTVT.

DNA of the CDR3: TGTGCCAGCAGCCCGGGACCGACCTCTGGAAACACCATATATTTT. It encodes CASSPGPTSGNTIYF. The chain uses TRBV11-3 and TRBJ1-3; the D gene is possibly TRBD1 (5 bases). V lost 5 bases, J lost 0 bases, and 11 bases lay in between. Per germline, CDR1 SGHNT and CDR2 YENEEA. The CDR3 loop spans 15 amino acids.

The chain carries TRBV13 and TRBJ2-2; TRBD1 matches 7 bases. After removal of 9 bases from V and 4 bases from J, the junction contained 5 bases not matched to a gene. Germline V gene sequence: CDR1 PRHDT, CDR2 FYEKMQ (reference sequence). This CDR3 is 13 amino acids long. CDR3 loop: CASTGTATGELFF. Written as DNA, the CDR3 is TGTGCCAGTACCGGGACAGCCACCGGGGAGCTGTTTTTT.

The count of this clone is one. DNA for the CDR3: TGTGCCAGCAGCTTGGACAGGGTGGCTGAGCAGTTCTTC. The encoded protein is CASSLDRVAEQFF. V and J are TRBV5-4 and TRBJ2-1; a possible D gene is TRBD1 (6 bases). Trimming took 0 bases from V and 9 from J, leaving 10 bases between them. There are 13 residues in the CDR3. Germline CDR1 and CDR2: SGHNT and YYREEE (reference sequence). The entire variable domain, with the rest obtained from reference TRBV5-4 and TRBJ2-1, is as follows: ETGVTQSPTHLIKTRGQQVTLRCSSQSGHNTVSWYQQALGQGPQFIFQYYREEENGRGNFPPRFSGLQFPNYSSELNVNALELDDSALYLCASSLDRVAEQFFGPGTRLTVL.

This clone was counted between two and nine times. The CDR3 region has the DNA TGTGCCAGCAGCCAAGATAGGACAGGGGCGGCTTCTCCCTATGGCTACACCTTC. Translation gives CASSQDRTGAASPYGYTF. The chain links TRBV4-2 to TRBJ1-2; TRBD1 matches at 9 bases. CDR3 length equals 18 residues. V was pared by 0 bases and J by 4 bases, with 12 bases of the junction left unmatched. The V gene's germline CDR1 is LGHNA and CDR2 YNFKEQ.

Only a few counts were recorded for this clone. This rearrangement joins TRBV11-1 to TRBJ1-6; D might be TRBD1 (6 bases). V was clipped by 6 bases and J by 6 bases, with 15 bases between them. The CDR3 runs to 15 residues. Per germline, CDR1 SGHAT and CDR2 FQDESV (reference sequence). The CDR3 sequence is CASSSMGASNSPLHF. CDR3 DNA: TGTGCCAGCAGTTCCATGGGGGCGTCTAATTCACCCCTCCACTTT.

The chain employs TRBV5-6 and TRBJ1-5; unclear D gene. V gave up 1 base and J gave up 7 bases, with 12 bases separating them. The length of the CDR3 is 14 residues. Germline V lookup: CDR1 SGHDT, CDR2 YYEEEE. CDR3: CASSLSGQRQPQHF. DNA for the CDR3: TGTGCCAGCAGCTTGAGCGGCCAGAGGCAGCCCCAGCATTTT.

This sequence joins TRBV5-1 and TRBJ2-2; 7 bases are a match to TRBD1. The CDR3 has 15 residues. Germline V gives CDR1 SGHRS, CDR2 YFSETQ. Trimming removed 3 bases from V and 1 base from J; junction bases left unmatched: 3. CDR3 bases: TGCGCCAGCAGCTGGACAGGCGAGAACACCGGGGAGCTGTTTTTT. It specifies CASSWTGENTGELFF.

This chain links TRBV28 with TRBJ2-2; 7 nucleotides agree with TRBD2. In germline, CDR1 is MDHEN, CDR2 SYDVKM. CDR3 length: 15 residues. V dropped 6 bases and J dropped 6; count of bases not matched to a gene: 10. CDR3 nucleotides: TGTGCCAGCAGCCAAGGGACTACCGGCCCCGGGGAGCTGTTTTTT. This translates into CASSQGTTGPGELFF.

The gene calls are TRBV5-5 and TRBJ1-1; possibly TRBD1 for D (5 bases). The V gene's germline CDR1 is SGHKS and CDR2 YYEKEE (reference sequence). With 5 bases removed from V and 5 bases from J, the gap between germline ends came to 22 bases. This CDR3 contains 16 residues. The CDR3 DNA reads as TGTGCCAGCAGTCGTATCTTTACAGGATCATTTACTGAAGCTTTCTTT. Translating it yields CASSRIFTGSFTEAFF.

The chain recombines TRBV5-1 with TRBJ2-1; TRBD2 matches 10 bases. Germline V gene sequence: CDR1 SGHRS, CDR2 YFSETQ. The J segment lost 2 bases and the V segment lost 5 bases, leaving 4 bases of the junction unmatched. CDR3 length: 15 amino acids. The CDR3, as DNA: TGCGCCAGCAGTTTAGCGGGGGGAACCTACAATGAGCAGTTCTTC. Its translation: CASSLAGGTYNEQFF.

The rearrangement links TRBV4-1 to TRBJ2-7; D may be TRBD2 (5 bases). Germline-derived CDR1 and CDR2 are MGHRA and YSYEKL. The length of the CDR3 is 15 residues. The V end lost 2 bases, the J end lost 1 base, and 12 bases lay between the germline ends. CDR3 nucleotides: TGCGCCAGCAGCCAAATTACCAGCGGATCCTACGAGCAGTACTTC. It specifies CASSQITSGSYEQYF.

The count of this clone is one. The rearrangement links TRBV10-3 to TRBJ1-2, with 7 bases lining up with TRBD1. The CDR3 consists of 12 residues. Losses at the gene ends were 2 bases for V and 6 bases for J; bases not matched to a gene: 0. Germline V gene lookup returns CDR1 ENHRY and CDR2 SYGVKD. The DNA for the CDR3 is TGTGCCATCAGTGAGGACAGGGATGGCTACACCTTC. Translating gives CAISEDRDGYTF.

The V and J genes are TRBV3-1 (or the pseudogene TRBV3-2) and TRBJ1-1; tentative D call: TRBD1 (5 bases). This CDR3 is built from 16 residues. The germline CDR1 and CDR2 sequences are LGHDT and YNNKEL (reference sequence). Trimming removed 3 bases from V and 3 bases from J, with 17 bases in between. The CDR3 sequence is CASSQSQGTSDTEAFF. The CDR3 DNA reads TGTGCCAGCAGCCAGTCCCAAGGGACTTCGGACACTGAAGCTTTCTTT.